The clone carrying this TCR beta chain came up once. Its antigen is undetermined. These data originate in a study of T cell responses to AZD1222 COVID-19 vaccine. Assay: immunoSEQ multiplex PCR; the TCRdb copy retains only in-frame clones and omits some. This repertoire shows 150,000 to 200,000 clones, roughly nine tenths found once; its top ten account for around 4.4%. The CDR3 length is 14 residues. V shed 0 bases and J shed 5 bases, with 8 bases lying between them. CDR1 KGHSH and CDR2 LQKENI come from the germline V gene. Findings and limits, study-wide: Targets within unmutated variant regions were reportedly found for nearly half of spike-specific TCRs. Donors were chiefly white British, with a greater number of females, and clonal diversity was perhaps underestimated.

The sample consisted of peripheral blood, taken on day 0 of MenACWY control vaccination. The J gene is TRBJ1-5, the V gene TRBV18, with unresolved D. This receptor was identified in an adult in good health. CDR3 coding DNA: TGTGCCAGCTCACCACCGGGCCAGGATCAGCCCCAGCATTTT. Translation gives CASSPPGQDQPQHF.